Listed below are T cell receptor beta chains from one sample, sequenced in a study of shared clonotypes between healthy human individuals. Libraries were prepared by immunoSEQ multiplex PCR; TCRdb keeps only in-frame clonotypes and omits some of them. The sample contains over a million clones, about four fifths of which appear only once. The sample taken for sequencing was memory CD4+ T cells from PBMCs. These receptors were taken from a man in his late teens or twenties in good health. Some clones in this sample may be carry-over from other donors' samples. CDR3s include the opening cysteine and the closing phenylalanine or tryptophan. A D gene is named only where the DNA matches it firmly. Rows give clone size only sometimes, using once, few, many, or a class for an expanded clone.

>TRBJ2-1|TRBV25-1|many|TRBD2|15
CASSDVAGTNNEQFF
TGTGCCAGCAGTGATGTAGCGGGGACGAACAATGAGCAGTTCTTC
>TRBJ1-4|TRBV7-9|.|TRBD1|15
CASSPDRATNEKLFF
TGTGCCAGCAGTCCGGACAGGGCAACTAATGAAAAACTGTTTTTT
>TRBJ1-1|TRBV6-1|.|TRBD1|14
CASNRGPVNTEAFF
TGTGCCAGCAACAGGGGGCCGGTGAACACTGAAGCTTTCTTT
>TRBJ1-3|TRBV28|.|TRBD1|18
CASSQTGTGLSSGNTIYF
TGTGCCAGCAGTCAAACAGGGACAGGCCTTAGCTCTGGAAACACCATATATTTT
>TRBJ2-1|TRBV5-1|.|.|15
CASSLGGRGYNEQFF
TGCGCCAGCAGCTTGGGCGGGCGAGGATACAATGAGCAGTTCTTC
>TRBJ2-3|TRBV7-2|.|.|13
CASSDGRTDTQYF
TGTGCCAGCAGCGACGGGAGAACCGATACGCAGTATTTT
>TRBJ1-2|TRBV5-1|few|.|15
CASSLPAGEADGYTF
TGCGCCAGCAGCTTACCAGCAGGGGAAGCGGATGGCTACACCTTC
>TRBJ2-7|TRBV18|.|TRBD2|17
CASSPSMTSVSSYEQYF
TGTGCCAGCTCACCAAGCATGACTAGCGTCTCCTCCTACGAGCAGTACTTC
>TRBJ2-5|TRBV5-6|.|.|16
CASSYLGRQPNRTQYF
TGTGCCAGCAGCTACTTAGGGAGGCAGCCAAATAGGACCCAGTACTTC
>TRBJ2-7|TRBV5-8|once|.|15
CASSLDRGLRYEQYF
TGTGCCAGCAGCTTGGACCGGGGCTTGAGATACGAGCAGTACTTC
>TRBJ2-3|TRBV5-5|.|.|16
CASSAGNGFRTDTQYF
TGTGCCAGCAGCGCGGGGAATGGGTTTCGCACAGATACGCAGTATTTT
>TRBJ2-7|TRBV5-1|.|.|14
CASSLKALGGEQYF
TGCGCCAGCAGCTTGAAGGCCCTAGGGGGCGAGCAGTACTTC
>TRBJ1-1|TRBV5-1|.|TRBD1|15
CASSAPTGGGTEAFF
TGCGCCAGCAGCGCCCCGACAGGGGGCGGCACTGAAGCTTTCTTT
>TRBJ2-3|TRBV15|.|TRBD2|14
CATRSGVSTDTQYF
TGTGCCACCCGTAGCGGGGTGAGCACAGATACGCAGTATTTT
>TRBJ2-5|TRBV28|few|TRBD2|12
CASSTGGETQYF
TGTGCCAGCAGTACCGGGGGGGAGACCCAGTACTTC
>TRBJ1-1|TRBV4-1|few|TRBD1|15
CASSQEGQGSTEAFF
TGCGCCAGCAGCCAAGAGGGACAGGGGAGCACTGAAGCTTTCTTT
>TRBJ2-1|TRBV28|.|TRBD2|16
CASTLWRLAGAGEQFF
TGTGCCAGCACACTTTGGAGACTAGCGGGAGCCGGCGAGCAGTTCTTC
>TRBJ2-1|TRBV7-3|.|.|13
CASSFAGNNEQFF
TGTGCCAGCAGCTTCGCGGGCAACAATGAGCAGTTCTTC
>TRBJ2-3|TRBV18|.|TRBD2|17
CASSPPGLATPGDTQYF
TGTGCCAGCTCACCACCGGGACTAGCTACGCCGGGAGATACGCAGTATTTT
>TRBJ1-2|TRBV19|.|.|13
CASSIGLFYGYTF
TGTGCCAGTAGTATAGGGCTATTCTATGGCTACACCTTC
>TRBJ2-1|TRBV2|.|.|13
CASTRVTQGEQFF
TGTGCCAGCACCAGAGTGACTCAGGGTGAGCAGTTCTTC
>TRBJ2-2|TRBV11-3|.|TRBD2|16
CASSLGLAEGSGELFF
TGTGCCAGCAGCTTAGGTCTAGCGGAGGGATCCGGGGAGCTGTTTTTT
>TRBJ1-6|TRBV18|.|.|15
CASSAGYNRDSPLHF
TGTGCCAGCTCAGCAGGGTATAACAGGGATTCACCCCTCCACTTT
>TRBJ2-5|TRBV7-8|.|.|15
CASSLVGGVQETQYF
TGTGCCAGCAGCTTGGTTGGGGGAGTCCAAGAGACCCAGTACTTC
>TRBJ1-4|TRBV7-2|.|.|14
CASSIRGSVEKLFF
TGTGCCAGCAGCATCAGGGGATCGGTTGAAAAACTGTTTTTT
>TRBJ1-5|TRBV5-1|.|TRBD1|14
CASSAGQGNQPQHF
TGCGCCAGCAGCGCGGGACAGGGAAATCAGCCCCAGCATTTT
>TRBJ2-1|TRBV2|.|.|14
CASRGTPSANEQFF
TGTGCCAGCAGGGGGACTCCTAGCGCCAATGAGCAGTTCTTC
>TRBJ2-7|TRBV6-1|few|.|13
CASMEGAYYEQYF
TGTGCCAGCATGGAAGGGGCCTACTACGAGCAGTACTTC
>TRBJ1-2|TRBV6-1|.|.|10
CASSENAYTF
TGTGCCAGCAGTGAAAATGCCTACACCTTC
>TRBJ2-7|TRBV6-6|once|TRBD1|15
CASSTSGTGTYEQYF
TGTGCCAGCAGTACTTCCGGGACAGGTACCTACGAGCAGTACTTC
>TRBJ2-6|TRBV9|many|.|17
CASSVEGRLSGANVLTF
TGTGCCAGCAGCGTAGAGGGACGTCTCTCTGGGGCCAACGTCCTGACTTTC
>TRBJ1-1|TRBV5-1|.|TRBD1|15
CASSLSGTVNTEAFF
TGCGCCAGCAGCTTGTCTGGGACAGTGAACACTGAAGCTTTCTTT
>TRBJ2-1|TRBV11-1|.|.|14
CASSFLSSYNEQFF
TGTGCCAGCAGCTTCCTTAGCTCCTACAATGAGCAGTTCTTC
>TRBJ2-1|TRBV7-3|.|.|14
CASSPGLAHNEQFF
TGTGCCAGCAGCCCTGGTCTAGCCCACAATGAGCAGTTCTTC
>TRBJ2-1|TRBV14|many|.|13
CASSQDLLGEQFF
TGTGCCAGCAGCCAAGACCTCCTAGGGGAGCAGTTCTTC
>TRBJ1-1|TRBV7-2|once|.|13
CASSLKPPTEAFF
TGTGCCAGCAGCTTAAAACCCCCCACTGAAGCTTTCTTT
>TRBJ1-1|TRBV28|.|.|14
CASRLGLLNTEAFF
TGTGCCAGCAGGTTGGGATTACTCAACACTGAAGCTTTCTTT
>TRBJ2-5|TRBV4-2|many|.|14
CASSLSGSGVTQYF
TGTGCCAGCAGCCTCTCGGGCTCCGGGGTGACCCAGTACTTC
>TRBJ2-7|TRBV30|.|.|13
CAWNHEEGYEQYF
TGTGCCTGGAACCACGAAGAGGGCTACGAGCAGTACTTC
>TRBJ2-2|TRBV7-9|.|.|12
CASSLDFGELFF
TGTGCCAGCAGCCTCGATTTCGGGGAGCTGTTTTTT
>TRBJ1-2|TRBV7-9|.|.|16
CASIWGHGRTNYGYTF
TGTGCCAGCATCTGGGGCCACGGTCGAACTAACTATGGCTACACCTTC
>TRBJ1-2|TRBV19|.|TRBD1|16
CASEKPGTGGADGYTF
TGTGCCAGCGAAAAACCGGGGACAGGGGGCGCAGATGGCTACACCTTC
>TRBJ1-3|TRBV5-8|once|.|15
CASSLYRVSGNTIYF
TGTGCCAGCAGCTTGTACAGGGTTTCGGGAAACACCATATATTTT
>TRBJ1-4|TRBV27|.|TRBD1|15
CASSFTGQGNEKLFF
TGTGCCAGCAGTTTTACGGGACAGGGAAATGAAAAACTGTTTTTT
>TRBJ1-1|TRBV9|.|.|18
CASSVDPGRSLVNTEAFF
TGTGCCAGCAGCGTGGACCCGGGACGGAGTCTTGTAAACACTGAAGCTTTCTTT
>TRBJ1-5|TRBV6-5|.|.|15
CASSYSRGQGQPQHF
TGTGCCAGCAGTTACTCGAGAGGGCAGGGGCAGCCCCAGCATTTT